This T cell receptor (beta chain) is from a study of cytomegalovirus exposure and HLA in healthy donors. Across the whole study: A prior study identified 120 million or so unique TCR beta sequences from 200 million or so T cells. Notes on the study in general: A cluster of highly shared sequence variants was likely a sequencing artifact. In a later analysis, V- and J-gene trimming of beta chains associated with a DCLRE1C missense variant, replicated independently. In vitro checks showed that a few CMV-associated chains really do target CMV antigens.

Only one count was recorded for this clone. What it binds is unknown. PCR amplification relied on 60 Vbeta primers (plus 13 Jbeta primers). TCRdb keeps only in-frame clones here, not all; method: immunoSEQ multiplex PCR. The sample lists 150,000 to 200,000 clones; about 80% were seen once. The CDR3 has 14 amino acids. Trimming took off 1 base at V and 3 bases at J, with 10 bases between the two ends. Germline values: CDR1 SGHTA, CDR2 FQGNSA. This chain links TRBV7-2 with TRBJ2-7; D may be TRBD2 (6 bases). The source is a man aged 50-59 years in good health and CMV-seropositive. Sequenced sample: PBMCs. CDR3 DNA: TGTGCCAGCAGCTTAGTTGGGACTCTCTACGAGCAGTACTTC. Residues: CASSLVGTLYEQYF.